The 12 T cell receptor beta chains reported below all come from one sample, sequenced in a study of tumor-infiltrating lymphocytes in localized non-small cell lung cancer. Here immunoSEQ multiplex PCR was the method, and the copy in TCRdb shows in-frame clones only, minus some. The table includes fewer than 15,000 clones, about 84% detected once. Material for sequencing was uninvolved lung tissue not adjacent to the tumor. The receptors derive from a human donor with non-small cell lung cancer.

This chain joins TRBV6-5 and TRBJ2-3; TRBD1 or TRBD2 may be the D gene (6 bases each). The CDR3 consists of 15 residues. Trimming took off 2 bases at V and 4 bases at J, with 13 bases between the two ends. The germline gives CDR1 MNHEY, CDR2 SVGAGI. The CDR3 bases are TGTGCCAGCAGTTACGGGGGGCAGAGGGCAGATACGCAGTATTTT. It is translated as CASSYGGQRADTQYF.

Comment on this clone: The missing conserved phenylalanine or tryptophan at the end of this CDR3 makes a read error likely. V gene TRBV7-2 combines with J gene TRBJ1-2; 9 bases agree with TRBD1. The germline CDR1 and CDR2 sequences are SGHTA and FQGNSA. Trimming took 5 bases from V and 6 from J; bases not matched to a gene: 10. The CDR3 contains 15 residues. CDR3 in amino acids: CASSPGTGSGHGYTL. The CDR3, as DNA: TGTGCCAGCAGCCCAGGGACAGGGAGTGGCCATGGCTACACCCTC.

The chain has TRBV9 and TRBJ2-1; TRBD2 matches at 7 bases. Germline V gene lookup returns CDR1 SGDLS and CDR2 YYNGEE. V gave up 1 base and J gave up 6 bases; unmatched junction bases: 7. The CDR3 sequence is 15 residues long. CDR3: CASSVSGITSNEQFF. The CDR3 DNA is TGTGCCAGCAGCGTAAGCGGGATCACCAGCAATGAGCAGTTCTTC.

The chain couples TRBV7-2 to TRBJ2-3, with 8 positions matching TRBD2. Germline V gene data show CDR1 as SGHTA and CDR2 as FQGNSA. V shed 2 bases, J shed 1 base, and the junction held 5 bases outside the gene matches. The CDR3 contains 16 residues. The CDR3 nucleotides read TGTGCCAGCAGCTTACGGCGGGGGGCCGGCACAGATACGCAGTATTTT. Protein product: CASSLRRGAGTDTQYF.

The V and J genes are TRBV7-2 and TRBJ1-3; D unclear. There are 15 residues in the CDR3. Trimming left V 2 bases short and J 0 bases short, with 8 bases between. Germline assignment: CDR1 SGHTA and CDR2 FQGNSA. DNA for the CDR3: TGTGCCAGCAGCTTAAGACAAACCTCTGGAAACACCATATATTTT. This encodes CASSLRQTSGNTIYF. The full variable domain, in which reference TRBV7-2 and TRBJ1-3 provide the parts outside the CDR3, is GAGVSQSPSNKVTEKGKDVELRCDPISGHTALYWYRQSLGQGLEFLIYFQGNSAPDKSGLPSDRFSAERTGGSVSTLTIQRTQQEDSAVYLCASSLRQTSGNTIYFGEGSWLTVV.

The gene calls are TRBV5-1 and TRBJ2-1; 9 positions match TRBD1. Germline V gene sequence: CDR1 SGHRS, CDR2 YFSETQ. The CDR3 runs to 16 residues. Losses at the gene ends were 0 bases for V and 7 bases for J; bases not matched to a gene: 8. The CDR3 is CASSLAGTGFGNEQFF. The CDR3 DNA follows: TGCGCCAGCAGCTTGGCGGGGACAGGGTTTGGTAATGAGCAGTTCTTC.

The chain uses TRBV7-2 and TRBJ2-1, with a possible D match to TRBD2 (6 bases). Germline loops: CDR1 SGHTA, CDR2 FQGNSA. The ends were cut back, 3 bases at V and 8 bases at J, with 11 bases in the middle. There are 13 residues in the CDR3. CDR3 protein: CASSFGGGDEQFF. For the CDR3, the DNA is TGTGCCAGCAGCTTCGGGGGAGGCGATGAGCAGTTCTTC.

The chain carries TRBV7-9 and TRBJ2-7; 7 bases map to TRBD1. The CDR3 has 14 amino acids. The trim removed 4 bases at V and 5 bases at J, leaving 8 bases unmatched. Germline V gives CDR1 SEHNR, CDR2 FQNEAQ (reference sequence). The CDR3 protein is CASSSQDRVHEQYF. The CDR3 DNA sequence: TGTGCCAGCAGCTCCCAAGACAGGGTCCACGAGCAGTACTTC.

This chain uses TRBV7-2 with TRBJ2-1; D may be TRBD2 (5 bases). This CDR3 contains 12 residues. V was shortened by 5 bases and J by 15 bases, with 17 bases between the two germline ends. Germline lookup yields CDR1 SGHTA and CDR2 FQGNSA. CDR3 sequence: CASSPGFTVPFF. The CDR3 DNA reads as TGTGCCAGCAGCCCGGGATTCACCGTCCCGTTCTTC.

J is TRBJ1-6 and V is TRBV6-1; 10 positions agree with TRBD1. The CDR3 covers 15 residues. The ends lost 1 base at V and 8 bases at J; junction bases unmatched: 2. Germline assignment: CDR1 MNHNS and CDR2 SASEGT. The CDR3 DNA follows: TGTGCCAGCAGTGAAGGGGACAGGGGTGATTCACCCCTCCACTTT. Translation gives CASSEGDRGDSPLHF.

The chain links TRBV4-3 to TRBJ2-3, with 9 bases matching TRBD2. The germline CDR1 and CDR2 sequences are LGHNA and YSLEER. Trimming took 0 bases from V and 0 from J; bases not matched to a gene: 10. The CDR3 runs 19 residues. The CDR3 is CASSQDPSGGTSSTDTQYF. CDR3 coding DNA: TGCGCCAGCAGCCAAGATCCCAGCGGGGGGACCTCTAGCACAGATACGCAGTATTTT.

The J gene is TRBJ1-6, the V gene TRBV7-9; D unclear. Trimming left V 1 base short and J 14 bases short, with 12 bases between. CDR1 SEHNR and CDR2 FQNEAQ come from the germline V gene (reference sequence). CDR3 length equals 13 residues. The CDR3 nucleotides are TGTGCCAGCAGCTTAGAAGACGGTGGGACCCTCCACTTT. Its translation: CASSLEDGGTLHF. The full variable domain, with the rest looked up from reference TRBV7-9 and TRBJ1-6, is DTGVSQNPRHKITKRGQNVTFRCDPISEHNRLYWYRQTLGQGPEFLTYFQNEAQLEKSRLLSDRFSAERPKGSFSTLEIQRTEQGDSAMYLCASSLEDGGTLHFGNGTRLTVT.